The clone carrying this T cell receptor beta chain was observed a few times. Its antigen is as yet unknown. This sample stems from a study of spatial heterogeneity in lung cancer. Study-wide results and caveats: Ubiquitous, expanded tumor-derived TCRs were more frequently observed in blood at resection than at follow-up.

TCRdb reanalysed the 5' RACE reads using MiXCR and keeps one entry per CDR3 protein. The table includes more than 60,000 distinct CDR3 sequences, 8% detected once. Time point given: sample taken at primary tumor resection. Whole RNA, isolated from tumor, nontumor lung or frozen PBMC, was sequenced without prior sorting. Germline V lookup: CDR1 SGHDT, CDR2 YYEEEE. The CDR3 consists of 15 residues. Trimming at V came to 0 bases and at J to 1 base, leaving 3 bases not matched to a gene. The V gene is TRBV5-6, the J gene TRBJ2-5, with TRBD1 matching over 7 bases. The clonotype was recovered from a male donor with early-stage non-small cell lung cancer. The sequencing used PBMCs, collected at surgery. CDR3 loop: CASSLVRTGQETQYF. In nucleotides, the CDR3 is TGTGCCAGCAGCTTGGTACGGACAGGCCAAGAGACCCAGTACTTC.